This passage covers 15 T cell receptor beta chains from one sample sequenced in a study of blood T cell repertoires in COVID-19. The protocol was immunoSEQ multiplex PCR, while the TCRdb copy is restricted to in-frame clones and leaves out a portion. The sample includes 300,000 to 400,000 clones, roughly 85% of them seen just once. Sequencing input: peripheral blood. The receptors stem from a human donor in a cohort sampled during active COVID-19.

The rearrangement uses TRBV7-3 and TRBJ2-5; 9 bases are a match to TRBD1. Per the germline V gene, CDR1 is SGHTA and CDR2 is FQGTGA. The junction had 6 bases not matched to a gene; V was cut back by 5 bases and J by 5 bases. This CDR3 region has 14 residues. As DNA, the CDR3 is TGTGCCAGCAGCACCACAGGGGGCACGGAGACCCAGTACTTC. Translating it yields CASSTTGGTETQYF.

The rearrangement links TRBV5-1 to TRBJ2-6; maybe TRBD2 (5 bases). Trimming removed 2 bases from V and 2 bases from J, with 14 bases in between. The CDR3 covers 17 residues. The V gene's germline CDR1 is SGHRS and CDR2 YFSETQ. The DNA for the CDR3 is TGCGCCAGCAGCTTCCACCGGGAAGGAGCTGGGGCCAACGTCCTGACTTTC. Translated: CASSFHREGAGANVLTF.

The genes are TRBV24-1 and TRBJ2-7, with TRBD2 identical over 8 bases. The ends lost 3 bases at V and 6 bases at J; junction bases unmatched: 9. The germline CDR1 and CDR2 sequences are KGHDR and SFDVKD. This CDR3 has 15 amino acids. As DNA, the CDR3 is TGTGCCACCAGTGATCCCTGGCGGGGGGAACCCGAGCAGTACTTC. Protein sequence: CATSDPWRGEPEQYF.

The rearrangement joins TRBV6-5 to TRBJ1-5; maybe TRBD1 (6 bases). With 3 bases removed from V and 1 base from J, the gap between germline ends came to 10 bases. The CDR3 extends over 15 amino acids. Per germline, CDR1 MNHEY and CDR2 SVGAGI. The CDR3 sequence is CASSYSGESNQPQHF. CDR3 nucleotide sequence: TGTGCCAGCAGTTATTCAGGGGAAAGCAATCAGCCCCAGCATTTT.

This clone has just a few counts. A read error may be the cause here, since a much bigger clone is one base away. This sequence joins TRBV27 and TRBJ1-1, with a possible D match to TRBD1 (6 bases). CDR1 MNHEY and CDR2 SMNVEV come from the germline V gene (reference sequence). The CDR3 extends over 13 amino acids. V was cut by 2 bases and J by 4 bases, with 8 bases left in between. The CDR3 region is CASSLRGGTEAFF. CDR3 nucleotides: TGTGCCAGCAGTTTAAGAGGGGGCACTGAAGCTTTCTTT.

This clone was detected a few times. The CDR3 coding sequence is TGTGCCAGCAGTTACAGGGTTGGGGCCGAGCAGTACTTC. Encoded protein: CASSYRVGAEQYF. The V and J genes are TRBV6-6 and TRBJ2-7; TRBD1 is a possible D gene (5 bases). Germline CDR1 reads MNHNY; CDR2 reads SVGAGI (reference sequence). V lost 2 bases, J lost 6 bases, and 11 bases lay in between. This CDR3 is 13 amino acids long.

The J gene is TRBJ1-1, the V gene TRBV27; 7 nucleotides agree with TRBD1. The CDR3 is 14 residues long. CDR1 is MNHEY, CDR2 SMNVEV, per germline (reference sequence). Trimming at V came to 3 bases and at J to 2 bases, leaving 3 bases not matched to a gene. The CDR3 protein is CASSLKGANTEAFF. CDR3 sequence (DNA): TGTGCCAGCAGTTTGAAGGGGGCCAACACTGAAGCTTTCTTT.

The chain has TRBV5-4 and TRBJ1-1; TRBD1 might be the D (5 bases). Trimming left V 1 base short and J 0 bases short, with 16 bases between. CDR3 length: 17 amino acids. CDR1 is SGHNT, CDR2 YYREEE, per germline (reference sequence). CDR3 DNA: TGTGCCAGCAGCTTGAGGCTCAGGGTCGACATGAACACTGAAGCTTTCTTT. It yields the protein CASSLRLRVDMNTEAFF. The full variable domain, in which reference TRBV5-4 and TRBJ1-1 provide the parts outside the CDR3, is ETGVTQSPTHLIKTRGQQVTLRCSSQSGHNTVSWYQQALGQGPQFIFQYYREEENGRGNFPPRFSGLQFPNYSSELNVNALELDDSALYLCASSLRLRVDMNTEAFFGQGTRLTVV.

In this sample, this clone turned up once. The chain uses TRBV29-1 and TRBJ1-2, with D perhaps TRBD1 (5 bases). V gave up 5 bases and J gave up 0 bases, with 13 bases separating them. The CDR3 contains 14 residues. Germline V gives CDR1 SQVTM, CDR2 ANQGSEA. This chain's CDR3 is CSVWGDPANYGYTF. The CDR3 DNA follows: TGCAGCGTTTGGGGCGATCCTGCTAACTATGGCTACACCTTC.

Here the CDR3 DNA reads TGTGCCAGCAGTTTCGGTCGAAAGGGCTACACCTTC. Translated, it gives CASSFGRKGYTF. The rearrangement uses TRBV12-3 or TRBV12-4 and TRBJ1-2; D is uncertain. The CDR3 covers 12 residues. V was cut by 3 bases and J by 8 bases, with 10 bases left in between.

This rearrangement joins TRBV5-1 to TRBJ2-2, with no clear D. With 1 base removed from V and 0 bases from J, the gap between germline ends came to 10 bases. CDR3 length equals 16 residues. Germline V gene sequence: CDR1 SGHRS, CDR2 YFSETQ. The chain's CDR3 is CASSLSRIANTGELFF. The DNA of the CDR3 is TGCGCCAGCAGCTTGTCCAGGATAGCGAACACCGGGGAGCTGTTTTTT.

The chain links TRBV7-2 to TRBJ1-2; the D gene is possibly TRBD1 (5 bases). The CDR3 is 14 residues long. V lost 2 bases to trimming and J lost 5 bases, with 12 bases between them. Per the germline V gene, CDR1 is SGHTA and CDR2 is FQGNSA. In nucleotides, the CDR3 is TGTGCCAGCAGCTTAATAGGGGTATTATATGGCTACACCTTC. Amino acids: CASSLIGVLYGYTF.

V and J are TRBV30 and TRBJ2-3; 9 bases match TRBD1. CDR1 and CDR2 from the germline V gene are GTSNPN and SVGIG (reference sequence). The CDR3 extends over 15 amino acids. V shed 4 bases and J 3 bases; nucleotides not matched to a gene: 8. CDR3 in amino acids: CAWTLTGGLTDTQYF. As DNA, the CDR3 is TGTGCCTGGACCCTGACAGGGGGTTTAACAGATACGCAGTATTTT. Supplemented by reference TRBV30 and TRBJ2-3, the full variable domain reads SQTIHQWPATLVQPVGSPLSLECTVEGTSNPNLYWYRQAAGRGLQLLFYSVGIGQISSEVPQNLSASRPQDRQFILSSKKLLLSDSGFYLCAWTLTGGLTDTQYFGPGTRLTVL.

V is TRBV27 and J is TRBJ2-7; D ambiguous. The length of the CDR3 is 15 residues. Germline CDR1 MNHEY, CDR2 SMNVEV (reference sequence). Trimming pared 0 bases from V and 3 bases from J, leaving 12 bases between. The CDR3 spells CASSLSAEAHYEQYF. DNA for the CDR3: TGTGCCAGCAGTTTATCGGCAGAGGCCCACTACGAGCAGTACTTC.

The chain carries TRBV30 and TRBJ2-1, with a possible D match to TRBD2 (7 bases). V shed 0 bases and J shed 8 bases, with 8 bases lying between them. The CDR3 is 12 residues long. The germline V gene has CDR1 GTSNPN and CDR2 SVGIG (reference sequence). As DNA, the CDR3 is TGTGCCTGGAGTGTAGGGGGGGATGAGCAGTTCTTC. It specifies CAWSVGGDEQFF.